This T cell receptor (beta chain) was captured in a study of CD8 T cells in ankylosing spondylitis. Germline V lookup: CDR1 KGHDR, CDR2 SFDVKD. J was trimmed by 3 bases and V by 0 bases; bases with no gene match: 5. CDR3 length: 17 residues. TCRdb reprocessed the 5' RACE reads via MiXCR and lists one record per CDR3 protein. This table holds over 450,000 distinct CDR3 sequences, roughly 13% found once. General study results and limits: Disease-associated clones were reportedly significantly overrepresented in matched ankylosing spondylitis synovial fluid. A motif in TCR beta, a set of about 8 highly homologous variants, appeared characteristic of ankylosing spondylitis blood.

Remarks on this clonotype: Its antigen is as yet unknown.

The receptor was derived from a male donor with ankylosing spondylitis. The chain uses TRBV24-1 and TRBJ2-1, with 9 bases identical to TRBD2. Sample: blood, either unsorted or a sorted T cell fraction (not recorded which). The CDR3 loop reads CATSDLQASGNYNEQFF. The CDR3 DNA is TGTGCCACCAGTGATTTGCAGGCTAGCGGGAACTACAATGAGCAGTTCTTC.